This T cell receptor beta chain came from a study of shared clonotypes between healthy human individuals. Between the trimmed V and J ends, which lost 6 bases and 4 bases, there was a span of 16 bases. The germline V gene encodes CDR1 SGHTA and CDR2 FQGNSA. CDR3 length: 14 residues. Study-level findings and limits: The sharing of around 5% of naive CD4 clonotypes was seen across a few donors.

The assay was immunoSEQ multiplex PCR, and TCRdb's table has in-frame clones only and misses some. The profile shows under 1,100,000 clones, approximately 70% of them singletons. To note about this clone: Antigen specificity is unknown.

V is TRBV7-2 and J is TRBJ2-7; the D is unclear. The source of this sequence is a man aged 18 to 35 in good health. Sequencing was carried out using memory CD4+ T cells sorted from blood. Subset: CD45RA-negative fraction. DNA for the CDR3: TGTGCCAGCAGACACGGTAAAAGTGGGTACGAGCAGTACTTC. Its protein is CASRHGKSGYEQYF.